These T cell receptor beta chains were read from a single sample in a study of blood T cell repertoires in COVID-19. The data were produced by immunoSEQ multiplex PCR, yet TCRdb's version contains in-frame clones alone and is incomplete. Of about 400,000 clones in the sample, roughly 90% are singletons; the top ten hold 0.95% to 1.5%. Sequencing used peripheral blood. The receptors shown here come from a man in his forties with acute or convalescent COVID-19. CDR3s include the opening cysteine and the closing phenylalanine or tryptophan. Fields, in order: clone size, J gene, V gene, D gene, CDR3 DNA, CDR3 protein. The D gene is left open where the match is weak. For some rows the clone size is stated as once, few or many, or as a class when expanded; others skip it.

clone_size: NA
j_call: TRBJ2-7
v_call: TRBV6-5
d_call: TRBD2
cdr3_nt: TGTGCCAGCAGCGGTATTGGGACTAGCGGCTACGAGCAGTACTTC
cdr3_aa: CASSGIGTSGYEQYF

clone_size: NA
j_call: TRBJ1-2
v_call: TRBV15
d_call: TRBD1
cdr3_nt: TGTGCCACCAGCACCTTAGGGGGCAGGGGCCAAGCTAACTATGGCTACACCTTC
cdr3_aa: CATSTLGGRGQANYGYTF

clone_size: NA
j_call: TRBJ2-1
v_call: TRBV30
d_call: TRBD2
cdr3_nt: TGTGCCTGGAGTCTAGCGGGAGGGGTCAATGAGCAGTTCTTC
cdr3_aa: CAWSLAGGVNEQFF

clone_size: NA
j_call: TRBJ1-2
v_call: TRBV24-1
d_call: TRBD1
cdr3_nt: TGTGCCACCAGTGAACAGGGGAACTATGGCTACACCTTC
cdr3_aa: CATSEQGNYGYTF

clone_size: NA
j_call: TRBJ1-3
v_call: TRBV7-2
d_call: TRBD1
cdr3_nt: TGTGCCAGCAGCTTTGGAACGGGACAGGGGAACACCATATATTTT
cdr3_aa: CASSFGTGQGNTIYF

clone_size: NA
j_call: TRBJ1-1
v_call: TRBV12-5
d_call: TRBD1
cdr3_nt: TGTGCTAGTGGTTGGGGACAGGGGAACACTGAAGCTTTCTTT
cdr3_aa: CASGWGQGNTEAFF

clone_size: NA
j_call: TRBJ2-2
v_call: TRBV9
d_call: NA
cdr3_nt: TGTGCCAGCAGCGCCTGGGGGGTAAACACCGGGGAGCTGTTTTTT
cdr3_aa: CASSAWGVNTGELFF

clone_size: NA
j_call: TRBJ1-1
v_call: TRBV28
d_call: TRBD1
cdr3_nt: TGTGCCAGCAGTTCGTCGGCGACAGGGGTTAACACTGAAGCTTTCTTT
cdr3_aa: CASSSSATGVNTEAFF

clone_size: NA
j_call: TRBJ2-1
v_call: TRBV9
d_call: NA
cdr3_nt: TGTGCCAGCAGGGGGGGTGGCCATGAGCAGTTCTTC
cdr3_aa: CASRGGGHEQFF

clone_size: NA
j_call: TRBJ1-4
v_call: TRBV5-5
d_call: NA
cdr3_nt: TGTGCCAGCAGCTTGGCACTAGCAACTAATGAAAAACTGTTTTTT
cdr3_aa: CASSLALATNEKLFF

clone_size: once
j_call: TRBJ2-1
v_call: TRBV13
d_call: TRBD2
cdr3_nt: TGTGCCAGCAGCTTTAGTGCGGGAGGCTTCAATGAGCAGTTCTTC
cdr3_aa: CASSFSAGGFNEQFF

clone_size: NA
j_call: TRBJ2-2
v_call: TRBV9
d_call: NA
cdr3_nt: TGTGCCAGCAGCGTAGAAGTAGCGAACACCGGGGAGCTGTTTTTT
cdr3_aa: CASSVEVANTGELFF

clone_size: NA
j_call: TRBJ2-6
v_call: TRBV10-3
d_call: NA
cdr3_nt: TGTGCCATCAGTGGGAGCTCTGGGGCCAACGTCCTGACTTTC
cdr3_aa: CAISGSSGANVLTF

clone_size: NA
j_call: TRBJ1-2
v_call: TRBV19
d_call: TRBD1
cdr3_nt: TGTGCCACCCAATTACAGGGGGACTATGGCTACACCTTC
cdr3_aa: CATQLQGDYGYTF

clone_size: NA
j_call: TRBJ2-7
v_call: TRBV7-8
d_call: TRBD1
cdr3_nt: TGTGCCAGCAAAACAGGGGGGTACGAGCAGTACTTC
cdr3_aa: CASKTGGYEQYF

clone_size: NA
j_call: TRBJ2-1
v_call: TRBV27
d_call: NA
cdr3_nt: TGTGCCAGCAGTTTTTTGCGAGGGGGGGTTAGAATGGACAATGAGCAGTTCTTC
cdr3_aa: CASSFLRGGVRMDNEQFF

clone_size: NA
j_call: TRBJ1-2
v_call: TRBV13
d_call: NA
cdr3_nt: TGTGCCAGCAGCCTCGGAGGGAACGATGGCTACACCTTC
cdr3_aa: CASSLGGNDGYTF

clone_size: NA
j_call: TRBJ2-7
v_call: TRBV19
d_call: TRBD2
cdr3_nt: TGTGCCAGTAGTATTGGACTAGCGGGGCGACCCTACGAGCAGTACTTC
cdr3_aa: CASSIGLAGRPYEQYF

clone_size: many
j_call: TRBJ1-5
v_call: TRBV6-5
d_call: TRBD1
cdr3_nt: TGTGCCAGCATCATGGACAGGGGCCACGGGCAGCCCCAGCATTTT
cdr3_aa: CASIMDRGHGQPQHF

clone_size: few
j_call: TRBJ2-4
v_call: TRBV28
d_call: TRBD1
cdr3_nt: TGTGCCAGCAGTTACCCTCGACAGGGGGGGAACATTCAGTACTTC
cdr3_aa: CASSYPRQGGNIQYF

clone_size: NA
j_call: TRBJ1-1
v_call: TRBV3-1/TRBV3-2
d_call: NA
cdr3_nt: TGTGCCAGCAGCCCCTCCGGAGAGGACACTGAAGCTTTCTTT
cdr3_aa: CASSPSGEDTEAFF